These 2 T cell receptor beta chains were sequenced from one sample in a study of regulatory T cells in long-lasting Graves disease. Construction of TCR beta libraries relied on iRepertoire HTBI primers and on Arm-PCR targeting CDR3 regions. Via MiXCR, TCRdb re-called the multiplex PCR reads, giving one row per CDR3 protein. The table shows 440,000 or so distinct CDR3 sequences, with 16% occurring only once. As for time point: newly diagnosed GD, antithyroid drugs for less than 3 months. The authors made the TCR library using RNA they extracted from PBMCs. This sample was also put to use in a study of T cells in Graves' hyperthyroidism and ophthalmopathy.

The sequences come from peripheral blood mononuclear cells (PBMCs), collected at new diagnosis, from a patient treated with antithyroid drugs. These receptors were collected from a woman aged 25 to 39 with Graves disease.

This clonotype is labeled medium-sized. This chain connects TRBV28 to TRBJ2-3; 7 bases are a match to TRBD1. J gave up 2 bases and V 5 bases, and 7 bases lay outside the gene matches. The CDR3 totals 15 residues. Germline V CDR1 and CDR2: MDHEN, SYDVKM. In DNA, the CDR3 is TGTGCCAGCAGTATATCCAGGGGGTCCACAGATACGCAGTATTTT. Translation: CASSISRGSTDTQYF.

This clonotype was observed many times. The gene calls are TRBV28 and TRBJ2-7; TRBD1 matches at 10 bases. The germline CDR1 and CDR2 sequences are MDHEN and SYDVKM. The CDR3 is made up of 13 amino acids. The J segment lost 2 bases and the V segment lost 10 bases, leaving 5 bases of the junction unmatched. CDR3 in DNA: TGTGCCATCGCCGGGACAGGGGCCTACGAGCAGTACTTC. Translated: CAIAGTGAYEQYF.